This section outlines one T cell receptor (beta chain) sequence together with its context. The source of the sample is a study of cytotoxic CD8 clonotypes in ibrutinib-treated CLL. Data came from immunoSEQ multiplex PCR; TCRdb stores just in-frame clones and leaves some out. The sample lists more than 300,000 clones, roughly 80% occurring once. The clonotype was recovered from a human donor with chronic lymphocytic leukemia. The sequencing used PBMCs, collected before ibrutinib treatment.

The CDR3 DNA is TGTGCCAGTAGCCCCGGGGGGGCCTATGGCTACACCTTC. Translation gives CASSPGGAYGYTF. J is TRBJ1-2 and V is TRBV19, with D possibly matching TRBD1 (6 bases). Germline V lookup: CDR1 LNHDA, CDR2 SQIVND (reference sequence). V lost 6 bases to trimming and J lost 4 bases, with 12 bases between them. This CDR3 spans 13 amino acids.